This T cell receptor beta chain was recorded in a study of T cells in Graves' hyperthyroidism and ophthalmopathy. TCR beta CDR3 regions were amplified from RNA. The HTBI primer set drove a first-round RT-PCR of the TCR CDR3. TCRdb reprocessed the multiplex PCR reads with MiXCR, giving one entry per CDR3 protein. This sample has approximately 480,000 distinct CDR3 sequences, with around 20% found just once. Patients with uncontrolled infections, other autoimmune diseases, pregnancy or lactation were excluded. PBMCs were obtained from 9.5 to 10 ml fresh peripheral blood. This clonotype was detected ten times or more. Its target is not known. Study observations and caveats: Most expanded thyroid clonotypes above 0.001 recurred in blood.

V shed 7 bases, J shed 0 bases, and the junction held 5 bases outside the gene matches. The CDR3 sequence is 14 residues long. The germline V gene has CDR1 SNHLY and CDR2 FYNNEI. The J gene is TRBJ2-5, the V gene TRBV2; 7 bases match TRBD1. The TCR comes from a man younger than 35 with Graves' hyperthyroidism. Sequencing was carried out using blood. CDR3: CASIRDRNQETQYF. In DNA form, the CDR3 reads TGTGCCAGCATAAGGGACAGAAACCAAGAGACCCAGTACTTC. The variable domain in full, with the rest retrieved from reference TRBV2 and TRBJ2-5, is EPEVTQTPSHQVTQMGQEVILRCVPISNHLYFYWYRQILGQKVEFLVSFYNNEISEKSEIFDDQFSVERPDGSNFTLKIRSTKLEDSAMYFCASIRDRNQETQYFGPGTRLLVL.